Sequencing of this TCR beta chain was carried out in a study of blood T cell repertoires in COVID-19 (dated by TCRdb to between 2020 and 2021). Background for the entire study: The collaborator samples originated in the United States, Italy and Spain and spanned the acute and convalescent phases of COVID-19. The prospective study material was composed of cDNA or gDNA derived from T cells, B-cell-depleted T cells, or PBMCs. Deeply sampled blood TCRbeta repertoires from subjects exposed to, actively infected with, or recovered from COVID-19 were included in the dataset. The repertoires were released in a freely available public database meant as a resource for research on the immune response to SARS-CoV-2. The samples were drawn from two sources: the first 160 participants of the ongoing ImmuneRACE study, and 950 to 1,500 subjects contributed by 6 global collaborators. A de-identified subject ID, COVID-19 status, age in years and sex were almost always included in the sample metadata. Where HLA class I and class II types were available, the types were taken from metadata supplied by the sample provider, not from assay-based typing.

Whole blood was collected in K2EDTA tubes by collaborating institutions according to the institutions' own protocols. For TCRbeta analysis, collaborators shipped samples as frozen whole blood, isolated PBMCs, or DNA extracted from either of those sample types. TCRbeta CDR3 regions were amplified from genomic DNA by means of the immunoSEQ Assay, a bias-controlled multiplex PCR. On the authors' methods: The number of nucleated cells in each sample was estimated by amplification of reference gene primers within the assay. To quantify the absolute abundance of each unique TCRbeta CDR3 rearrangement, sequence reads were collapsed and filtered. For each sample, productive Simpson clonality was calculated by taking the square root of Simpson's diversity index across productive rearrangements. This is the immuneACCESS table as TCRdb keeps it, with only in-frame sequences that have V and J called. A part of the clones is gone; compared with another copy, unresolved V genes explain less than half, and the rest is unexplained. For V, J and clone size, that table is used; D and trimming come from the DNA. Recorded for this sample are 250,000 to 350,000 clones; about nine tenths of them occurred a single time. About 2.3% of the sample belongs to the ten largest clones.

CDR1 SGHRS and CDR2 YFSETQ were looked up in the germline V gene. V loses 0 bases of germline sequence and J loses 3 bases, and the interval between the two ends is 9 bases. The CDR3 sequence holds 14 residues, the cysteine and phenylalanine included. The DNA shown is the 42-base CDR3, in frame from base 1. Broader findings and caveats from the paper: The amount of clinical and demographic metadata varied by source and participant and was provided uncurated.

As regards this clone: Its antigen is not yet known. Base qualities are not recorded, but no much larger clone differs from it by a single base.

The TCR comes from a man younger than 35 with active or convalescent COVID-19. This receptor chain uses TRBV5-1 and TRBJ1-2; the D gene cannot be resolved reliably. Sequenced: peripheral blood. In nucleotides, the sequence is TGCGCCAGCAGCTTGGTCGGGTCCGACTATGGCTACACCTTC. Translated, this gives CASSLVGSDYGYTF.